This is a list of T cell receptor beta chains from one sample in a study of control samples from healthy donors and cancer patients. TCRdb's copy holds only in-frame clones and misses some; the assay was immunoSEQ multiplex PCR. The data hold approximately 160,000 clones, with 90% to 95% observed a single time. The sample taken for sequencing was blood. Every receptor here comes from a woman under 30 in good health. CDR3s include the opening cysteine and the closing phenylalanine or tryptophan. The D gene is left open where the match is weak. Expanded clones are given a class, and other clones once, few, many or no size at all.

>TRBJ2-7|NA|NA|TRBV15
CATSRQDHEQYF
TGTGCCACCAGCAGACAGGACCACGAGCAGTACTTC
>TRBJ2-1|TRBD2|NA|TRBV5-6
CASSPMTSASYNEQFF
TGTGCCAGCAGCCCCATGACTAGCGCATCCTACAATGAGCAGTTCTTC
>TRBJ1-5|TRBD1|NA|TRBV24-1
CATSETGGNQPQHF
TGTGCCACCAGTGAAACAGGGGGCAATCAGCCCCAGCATTTT
>TRBJ1-2|NA|NA|TRBV28
CASSPRGPPGYTF
TGTGCCAGCAGTCCTCGGGGGCCTCCTGGCTACACCTTC
>TRBJ2-1|NA|NA|TRBV9
CASSVVAASYNEQFF
TGTGCCAGCAGCGTAGTGGCAGCCTCCTACAATGAGCAGTTCTTC
>TRBJ2-7|NA|NA|TRBV7-2
CASSLALGGEQYF
TGTGCCAGCAGCTTAGCACTAGGGGGCGAGCAGTACTTC
>TRBJ1-2|NA|NA|TRBV18
CASSPNRDIGYGYTF
TGTGCCAGCTCACCGAACAGGGACATCGGCTATGGCTACACCTTC
>TRBJ2-7|TRBD1|NA|TRBV19
CASSMGTGGYEQYF
TGTGCCAGTAGTATGGGGACAGGGGGCTACGAGCAGTACTTC
>TRBJ1-2|NA|NA|TRBV27
CASSPTATNYGYTF
TGTGCCAGCAGTCCGACAGCTACTAACTATGGCTACACCTTC
>TRBJ1-2|NA|NA|TRBV6-1
CASSDPRSYGYTF
TGTGCCAGCAGTGATCCCAGGTCCTATGGCTACACCTTC
>TRBJ1-5|NA|NA|TRBV4-3
CASSLTPGRPQHF
TGCGCCAGCAGCCTCACACCAGGGAGGCCCCAGCATTTT
>TRBJ1-1|NA|NA|TRBV27
CASSYRDPNTEAFF
TGTGCCAGCAGTTACCGGGACCCGAACACTGAAGCTTTCTTT
>TRBJ2-7|NA|NA|TRBV29-1
CSALTVAYEQYF
TGCAGCGCCTTGACAGTTGCCTACGAGCAGTACTTC
>TRBJ2-2|NA|NA|TRBV11-2
CASSPAGLLTGELFF
TGTGCCAGCAGCCCCGCAGGGTTGCTTACCGGGGAGCTGTTTTTT
>TRBJ1-6|TRBD1|once|TRBV27
CASSTHWTGDAYNSPLHF
TGTGCCAGCAGTACCCATTGGACAGGGGACGCCTATAATTCACCCCTCCACTTT
>TRBJ1-2|TRBD1|NA|TRBV7-9
CASSLVGTGNGYTF
TGTGCCAGCAGCTTAGTCGGGACAGGGAATGGCTACACCTTC
>TRBJ1-2|NA|NA|TRBV12-3/TRBV12-4
CASVEGPTYGYTF
TGTGCCAGCGTGGAGGGCCCTACCTATGGCTACACCTTC
>TRBJ2-3|NA|NA|TRBV28
CASSLFTDTQYF
TGTGCCAGCAGCCTATTTACAGATACGCAGTATTTT
>TRBJ2-7|TRBD2|few|TRBV7-9
CASSFGGNGEQYF
TGTGCCAGCAGCTTCGGGGGGAACGGCGAGCAGTACTTC
>TRBJ2-1|NA|NA|TRBV6-2/TRBV6-3
CASSFNAQGFSYNEQFF
TGTGCCAGCAGTTTCAACGCCCAGGGGTTCTCCTACAATGAGCAGTTCTTC
>TRBJ2-3|NA|NA|TRBV5-1
CASSFGGGITDTQYF
TGCGCCAGCAGCTTTGGTGGGGGGATCACAGATACGCAGTATTTT
>TRBJ2-2|NA|NA|TRBV4-2
CASSQVGRGGLTGELFF
TGTGCCAGCAGCCAAGTGGGGAGAGGGGGGCTCACCGGGGAGCTGTTTTTT
>TRBJ1-5|NA|NA|TRBV27
CASSPWSGSNQPQHF
TGTGCCAGCAGTCCGTGGTCGGGTTCTAATCAGCCCCAGCATTTT
>TRBJ1-2|TRBD1|once|TRBV28
CASSFYRTGDYGYTF
TGTGCCAGCAGTTTCTATCGGACAGGGGACTATGGCTACACCTTC
>TRBJ1-1|NA|NA|TRBV19
CASSFSGAREAFF
TGTGCCAGTAGTTTCTCAGGGGCCCGTGAAGCTTTCTTT
>TRBJ1-3|NA|once|TRBV12-3/TRBV12-4
CASSALGGNTIYF
TGTGCCAGCAGTGCTCTCGGGGGAAACACCATATATTTT
>TRBJ1-5|NA|NA|TRBV19
CASSIRRSRVAQPQHF
TGTGCCAGTAGTATTCGGAGATCCAGGGTGGCCCAGCCCCAGCATTTT
>TRBJ2-2|TRBD2|NA|TRBV27
CATRTSGGHTGELFF
TGTGCCACCAGGACTAGCGGGGGACACACCGGGGAGCTGTTTTTT
>TRBJ1-1|NA|NA|TRBV2
CASTRRGENTEAFF
TGTGCCAGCACCAGAAGGGGTGAGAACACTGAAGCTTTCTTT
>TRBJ1-2|NA|NA|TRBV19
CASSIGGRGEYGYTF
TGTGCCAGTAGTATTGGGGGAAGGGGAGAGTATGGCTACACCTTC
>TRBJ1-1|NA|NA|TRBV7-9
CASNTLERIEAFF
TGTGCCAGCAACACCCTCGAGAGGATTGAAGCTTTCTTT
>TRBJ2-1|NA|NA|TRBV11-2
CASSLIRSSYNEQFF
TGTGCCAGCAGCTTAATTCGTTCATCCTACAATGAGCAGTTCTTC
>TRBJ2-1|NA|NA|TRBV4-1
CASSQVFRGPYNEQFF
TGCGCCAGCAGCCAAGTCTTTCGGGGCCCGTACAATGAGCAGTTCTTC